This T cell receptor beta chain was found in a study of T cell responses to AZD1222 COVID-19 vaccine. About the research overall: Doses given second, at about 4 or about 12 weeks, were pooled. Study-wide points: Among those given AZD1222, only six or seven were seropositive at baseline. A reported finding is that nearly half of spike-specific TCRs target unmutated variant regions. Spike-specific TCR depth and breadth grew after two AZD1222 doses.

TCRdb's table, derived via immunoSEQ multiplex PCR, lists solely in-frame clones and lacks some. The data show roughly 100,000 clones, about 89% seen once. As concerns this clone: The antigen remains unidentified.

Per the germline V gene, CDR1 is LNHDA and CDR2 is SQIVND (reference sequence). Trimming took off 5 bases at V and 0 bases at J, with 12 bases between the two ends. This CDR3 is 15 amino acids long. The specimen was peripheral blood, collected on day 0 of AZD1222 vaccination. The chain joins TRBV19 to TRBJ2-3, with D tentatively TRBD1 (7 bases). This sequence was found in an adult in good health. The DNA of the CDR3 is TGTGCCAGTAGTCGCGGGACAGTTAGCACAGATACGCAGTATTTT. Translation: CASSRGTVSTDTQYF.